Below, 32 T cell receptor beta chains from the same sample are listed, as sequenced in a study of early T cells in non-severe SARS-CoV-2 infection. From the 5' RACE reads, TCRdb called clonotypes with MiXCR, one entry per CDR3 protein. The data contain roughly 55,000 distinct CDR3 sequences, 14% to 15% of them singletons. The sample consisted of whole blood, taken at baseline. These receptors all come from an adult who was a healthcare worker with PCR-confirmed SARS-CoV-2 infection or an uninfected control (not recorded which).

The gene calls are TRBV7-7 and TRBJ2-2; D not resolved. The CDR3 has 13 residues. Germline CDR1 SSHAT, CDR2 FNYEAQ (reference sequence). The V end was cut by 4 bases, the J end by 8 bases, with 11 bases between. CDR3 DNA: TGTGCCAGCAGCTCCCGGAACCGGGGGGAGCTGTTTTTT. Translated, it gives CASSSRNRGELFF. Complete variable domain (other parts from reference TRBV7-7 and TRBJ2-2): GAGVSQSPRYKVTKRGQDVTLRCDPISSHATLYWYQQALGQGPEFLTYFNYEAQPDKSGLPSDRFSAERPEGSISTLTIQRTEQRDSAMYRCASSSRNRGELFFGEGSRLTVL.

This clonotype has only a few counts. The chain recombines TRBV11-2 with TRBJ2-7, with 9 bases aligning to TRBD1. Germline V gives CDR1 SGHAT, CDR2 FQNNGV. V lost 3 bases to trimming and J lost 5 bases; unmatched junction nucleotides: 2. The CDR3 totals 13 residues. The CDR3 coding sequence is TGTGCCAGCAGCTTTGGACAGGGGAACGAGCAGTACTTC. Amino acids: CASSFGQGNEQYF.

This clonotype was picked up many times. V usage is TRBV9 and J usage is TRBJ1-3; weak D call: TRBD1 (5 bases). Trimming took off 0 bases at V and 0 bases at J, with 13 bases between the two ends. The CDR3 has 17 amino acids. Germline V gene sequence: CDR1 SGDLS, CDR2 YYNGEE. CDR3: CASSVDPDTLSGNTIYF. The CDR3 DNA reads as TGTGCCAGCAGCGTAGATCCGGACACACTCTCTGGAAACACCATATATTTT.

This clonotype was counted many times. The gene calls are TRBV7-6 and TRBJ1-1; TRBD1 matches 10 bases. The CDR3 totals 15 residues. The J segment lost 4 bases and the V segment lost 5 bases, leaving 7 bases of the junction unmatched. Germline V lookup: CDR1 SGHVS, CDR2 FNYEAQ. Here the CDR3 reads CASSTRQGASTEAFF. CDR3 nucleotides: TGTGCCAGCAGCACTAGACAGGGGGCTAGCACTGAAGCTTTCTTT.

The V gene is TRBV6-2 or TRBV6-3, the J gene TRBJ2-3; D might be TRBD1 or TRBD2, each matching 6 bases. V lost 7 bases and J lost 3, with 11 bases in between. Germline values: CDR1 MNHEY, CDR2 SVGEGT. The CDR3 has 13 amino acids. DNA for the CDR3: TGTGCCAGCACCTTAGGGGGGACAGATACGCAGTATTTT. Protein product: CASTLGGTDTQYF.

V usage is TRBV7-9 and J usage is TRBJ2-7; TRBD1 matches 10 bases. The ends lost 7 bases at V and 4 bases at J; junction bases unmatched: 7. The CDR3 totals 14 residues. Germline CDR1 SEHNR, CDR2 FQNEAQ (reference sequence). In nucleotides, the CDR3 is TGTGCCAGCAACACCGGGACAGGGGTATACGAGCAGTACTTC. Its translation is CASNTGTGVYEQYF.

The V call is TRBV5-1, the J call TRBJ1-1; D may be TRBD1 (5 bases). Germline V lookup: CDR1 SGHRS, CDR2 YFSETQ. V lost 4 bases, J lost 11 bases, and 18 bases lay in between. This CDR3 has 13 residues. CDR3 protein: CASSPSSDSVAFF. The CDR3 DNA follows: TGCGCCAGCAGCCCCAGCAGCGACAGCGTCGCTTTCTTT.

The sample holds many counts of this clonotype. This chain connects TRBV7-9 to TRBJ1-1; a possible D gene is TRBD1 (5 bases). The CDR3 sequence is 13 residues long. V lost 4 bases and J lost 1, with 7 bases in between. Germline CDR1 SEHNR, CDR2 FQNEAQ (reference sequence). CDR3 region: CASSSQANTEAFF. CDR3 nucleotide sequence: TGTGCCAGCAGCTCACAGGCGAACACTGAAGCTTTCTTT.

This clonotype has a handful of counts. This sequence joins TRBV27 and TRBJ2-3; D might be TRBD2 (6 bases). V was clipped by 6 bases and J by 6 bases, with 19 bases between them. Per the germline V gene, CDR1 is MNHEY and CDR2 is SMNVEV (reference sequence). The CDR3 spans 15 residues. DNA of the CDR3: TGTGCCAGCAGCCTACCGGGCGGGATTGGTGATACGCAGTATTTT. Amino acid sequence: CASSLPGGIGDTQYF.

There are many counts of this clonotype. This sequence joins TRBV4-1 and TRBJ1-5; D uncertain. CDR1 and CDR2 from the germline V gene are MGHRA and YSYEKL. The CDR3 consists of 13 residues. The V end lost 0 bases, the J end lost 5 bases, and 5 bases lay between the germline ends. The CDR3 loop is CASSQDSDQPQHF. CDR3 bases: TGCGCCAGCAGCCAAGATTCAGATCAGCCCCAGCATTTT.

This clonotype has a count of ten or more. V usage is TRBV5-1 and J usage is TRBJ2-3, with D perhaps TRBD2 (6 bases). Germline V gene sequence: CDR1 SGHRS, CDR2 YFSETQ. With 1 base removed from V and 5 bases from J, the gap between germline ends came to 11 bases. The CDR3 extends over 14 amino acids. The CDR3 region has the DNA TGCGCCAGCAGCTTGATGGGAGGAGAAGATACGCAGTATTTT. Its protein is CASSLMGGEDTQYF.

This clonotype was recorded a few times. The gene calls are TRBV30 and TRBJ2-3, with 10 bases aligning to TRBD2. Trimming removed 0 bases from V and 5 bases from J; junction bases left unmatched: 2. Germline V CDR1 and CDR2: GTSNPN, SVGIG (reference sequence). The CDR3 runs to 14 residues. CDR3 DNA sequence: TGTGCCTGGAGTGTCGGACTAGCGGTAGATACGCAGTATTTT. Its protein is CAWSVGLAVDTQYF.

A few counts support this clonotype. The chain recombines TRBV5-1 with TRBJ2-1; 10 bases are a match to TRBD2. CDR1 is SGHRS and CDR2 is YFSETQ in the germline V gene. V gave up 4 bases and J gave up 0 bases; unmatched junction bases: 16. There are 20 residues in the CDR3. CDR3 loop: CASSLIAGGFSSSSYNEQFF. Here the CDR3 DNA reads TGCGCCAGCAGCCTGATAGCGGGGGGTTTCTCATCGAGCTCCTACAATGAGCAGTTCTTC.

This clonotype has only a few counts. V gene TRBV7-2 combines with J gene TRBJ1-1; tentative D call: TRBD1 (6 bases). The germline gives CDR1 SGHTA, CDR2 FQGNSA. The CDR3 length is 15 residues. Trimming removed 5 bases at V and 1 base at J, with 14 bases between. The CDR3 bases are TGTGCCAGCAGCGCTCCGGGACACTCGAACACTGAAGCTTTCTTT. This gives the protein CASSAPGHSNTEAFF. Full variable domain (remainder filled in from reference TRBV7-2 and TRBJ1-1): GAGVSQSPSNKVTEKGKDVELRCDPISGHTALYWYRQSLGQGLEFLIYFQGNSAPDKSGLPSDRFSAERTGGSVSTLTIQRTQQEDSAVYLCASSAPGHSNTEAFFGQGTRLTVV.

At least ten counts were recorded for this clonotype. The chain carries TRBV28 and TRBJ2-2; 8 bases line up with TRBD1. Trimming cost V 6 bases and J 3 bases; bases outside gene matches: 6. From germline, CDR1 is MDHEN and CDR2 SYDVKM. The CDR3 covers 15 residues. This CDR3 reads CASSPGQGYTGELFF. The CDR3 coding sequence is TGTGCCAGCAGCCCAGGACAGGGTTACACCGGGGAGCTGTTTTTT.

This clonotype was picked up a small number of times. The chain couples TRBV28 to TRBJ2-5; D is possibly TRBD2 (5 bases). Germline V gives CDR1 MDHEN, CDR2 SYDVKM. The V end was cut by 7 bases, the J end by 3 bases, with 21 bases between. The CDR3 loop spans 16 amino acids. CDR3: CASTTAAPVLKETQYF. The CDR3 DNA sequence: TGTGCCAGCACAACAGCGGCGCCAGTCCTCAAAGAGACCCAGTACTTC.

The rearrangement joins TRBV10-3 to TRBJ2-3, with 11 bases that match TRBD2. The junction had 4 bases not matched to a gene; V was cut back by 3 bases and J by 2 bases. Germline CDR1 is ENHRY and CDR2 is SYGVKD. This CDR3 has 16 residues. In DNA, the CDR3 is TGTGCCATCAGTGAAGCTAGCGGGGGGCTCACAGATACGCAGTATTTT. This codes for CAISEASGGLTDTQYF.

In this sample, this clonotype turned up many times. The V call is TRBV28, the J call TRBJ2-2, with D maybe TRBD2 (5 bases). Trimming removed 3 bases at V and 5 bases at J, with 13 bases between. CDR3 size: 15 residues. Germline V gives CDR1 MDHEN, CDR2 SYDVKM. The CDR3 DNA is TGTGCCAGCAGTTTCGACTACCTTGGGACCGGGGAGCTGTTTTTT. Its protein product is CASSFDYLGTGELFF.

This clonotype was found a few times. This chain joins TRBV7-9 and TRBJ2-1; D is unclear. Per the germline V gene, CDR1 is SEHNR and CDR2 is FQNEAQ (reference sequence). Trimming left V 1 base short and J 10 bases short, with 8 bases between. The CDR3 covers 12 residues. The DNA of the CDR3 is TGTGCCAGCAGCTTAGTAGCTGGGGAGCAGTTCTTC. This sequence encodes CASSLVAGEQFF. The complete variable domain, with remaining parts taken from reference TRBV7-9 and TRBJ2-1, reads DTGVSQNPRHKITKRGQNVTFRCDPISEHNRLYWYRQTLGQGPEFLTYFQNEAQLEKSRLLSDRFSAERPKGSFSTLEIQRTEQGDSAMYLCASSLVAGEQFFGPGTRLTVL.

This clonotype was recorded many times. V is TRBV7-8 and J is TRBJ2-1, with D uncertain. There are 15 residues in the CDR3. Per the germline V gene, CDR1 is SGHVS and CDR2 is FQNEAQ. Trimming left V 5 bases short and J 4 bases short, with 15 bases between. CDR3 nucleotide sequence: TGTGCCAGCAGCAACGGGCAGGCGACTTACAATGAGCAGTTCTTC. Its protein is CASSNGQATYNEQFF.

Only a few counts were recorded for this clonotype. The chain carries TRBV2 and TRBJ2-1, with 9 positions matching TRBD2. The CDR3 is 13 residues long. CDR1 and CDR2 from the germline V gene are SNHLY and FYNNEI. Trimming removed 7 bases from V and 10 bases from J; junction bases left unmatched: 8. CDR3 in amino acids: CASTPGLAEEQFF. Written as DNA, the CDR3 is TGTGCCAGCACTCCGGGACTAGCAGAGGAGCAGTTCTTC. Using reference TRBV2 and TRBJ2-1 for the parts outside the CDR3, the full variable domain is EPEVTQTPSHQVTQMGQEVILRCVPISNHLYFYWYRQILGQKVEFLVSFYNNEISEKSEIFDDQFSVERPDGSNFTLKIRSTKLEDSAMYFCASTPGLAEEQFFGPGTRLTVL.

The chain joins TRBV12-3 or TRBV12-4 to TRBJ2-5; weak D call: TRBD1 (5 bases). The CDR3 extends over 17 amino acids. The V end was cut by 5 bases, the J end by 7 bases, with 26 bases between. The CDR3 bases are TGTGCCAGCAGTCCAGCCATACCTACAGGCACCTCCGGGACCCAGTACTTC. Encoded protein: CASSPAIPTGTSGTQYF.

Only a few counts were recorded for this clonotype. This chain joins TRBV20-1 and TRBJ1-5; D not certain. Germline values: CDR1 DFQATT, CDR2 SNEGSKA (reference sequence). CDR3 length equals 14 residues. The V end lost 4 bases, the J end lost 6 bases, and 16 bases lay between the germline ends. The CDR3 coding sequence is TGCAGTGCTATCTCTAGGTGGGAATTTCAGCCCCAGCATTTT. Its translation: CSAISRWEFQPQHF.

V usage is TRBV10-3 and J usage is TRBJ2-3, with 7 bases aligning to TRBD2. Germline CDR1 ENHRY, CDR2 SYGVKD. The V segment lost 7 bases and the J segment 2 bases; nucleotides outside the gene matches: 6. CDR3 size: 14 residues. CDR3 protein: CAINPAGDTDTQYF. The CDR3 nucleotides are TGTGCCATCAATCCGGCGGGGGACACAGATACGCAGTATTTT.

The chain is built from TRBV5-4 and TRBJ2-3; 9 nucleotides align to TRBD1. Germline V CDR1 and CDR2: SGHNT, YYREEE (reference sequence). Losses at the gene ends were 4 bases for V and 2 bases for J; bases not matched to a gene: 5. CDR3 length equals 15 residues. CDR3 in amino acids: CASSPGQGHTDTQYF. The CDR3 DNA follows: TGTGCCAGCAGCCCAGGACAGGGGCACACAGATACGCAGTATTTT.

This clonotype was picked up a small number of times. The chain recombines TRBV7-3 with TRBJ2-5, with no clear D. This CDR3 spans 13 amino acids. Germline V gives CDR1 SGHTA, CDR2 FQGTGA. V was trimmed by 5 bases and J by 5 bases, leaving 12 bases between them. CDR3 nucleotides: TGTGCCAGCAGCCCCCAACCCGGGGAGACCCAGTACTTC. Its translation is CASSPQPGETQYF.

This sequence joins TRBV10-2 and TRBJ2-6, with 8 bases matching TRBD1. This CDR3 comprises 16 residues. V lost 6 bases and J lost 2; bases outside the gene matches: 6. Per the germline V gene, CDR1 is WSHSY and CDR2 is SAAADI. CDR3 sequence reads: CASRWTGKTGANVLTF. Written as DNA, the CDR3 is TGCGCCAGCAGGTGGACAGGGAAAACTGGGGCCAACGTCCTGACTTTC.

By sample fraction, this clonotype is medium-sized (0.01 to 0.1%). The chain uses TRBV28 and TRBJ1-4; 7 bases fit TRBD1. The CDR3 runs 13 residues. CDR1 is MDHEN, CDR2 SYDVKM, per germline. The CDR3 DNA is TGTGCGACTAGGGGGCAGTTTAATGAAAAACTGTTTTTT. Translation: CATRGQFNEKLFF.

The chain links TRBV30 to TRBJ1-1; D is uncertain. V lost 0 bases and J 0 bases, leaving 8 bases between the germline ends. This CDR3 has 14 residues. In germline, CDR1 is GTSNPN, CDR2 SVGIG (reference sequence). CDR3 residues: CAWSVLGLNTEAFF. CDR3 in DNA: TGTGCCTGGAGTGTACTGGGATTGAACACTGAAGCTTTCTTT.

This clonotype was counted many times. The chain couples TRBV12-3 or TRBV12-4 to TRBJ2-5; TRBD2 aligns across 7 bases. Trimming removed 6 bases from V and 0 bases from J; junction bases left unmatched: 1. This CDR3 comprises 13 residues. The CDR3 loop is CASRRGNQETQYF. The CDR3 coding sequence is TGTGCCAGCAGGCGGGGGAACCAAGAGACCCAGTACTTC.

This clonotype was counted at least ten times. The V gene is TRBV3-1, the J gene TRBJ1-6; D is unclear. The CDR3 is 13 residues long. Per the germline V gene, CDR1 is LGHDT and CDR2 is YNNKEL (reference sequence). V lost 0 bases and J lost 7, with 4 bases in between. The CDR3 bases are TGTGCCAGCAGCCAAGATCAGAATTCACCCCTCCACTTT. It specifies CASSQDQNSPLHF.

This clonotype has at least ten counts. This chain uses TRBV11-1 with TRBJ2-3; D gene uncertain. This CDR3 region has 15 residues. Germline assignment: CDR1 SGHAT and CDR2 FQDESV (reference sequence). V was shortened by 1 base and J by 0 bases, with 8 bases between the two germline ends. As DNA, the CDR3 is TGTGCCAGCAGCTTAGGCGTCGGAAGCACAGATACGCAGTATTTT. Its protein is CASSLGVGSTDTQYF. The complete variable domain, with remaining parts taken from reference TRBV11-1 and TRBJ2-3, reads EAEVAQSPRYKITEKSQAVAFWCDPISGHATLYWYRQILGQGPELLVQFQDESVVDDSQLPKDRFSAERLKGVDSTLKIQPAELGDSAMYLCASSLGVGSTDTQYFGPGTRLTVL.